Below, 20 T cell receptor beta chains from the same sample are listed, as sequenced in a study of beta chain features in type 1 diabetes. Study results and caveats: Among all four CD4+ subsets, Type 1 diabetes patients had TCRB CDR3s that were moderately but significantly shorter.

No antigen has been identified for these receptors. What was sequenced were expressed TCRB transcripts, since all of the isolated RNA had been reverse transcribed. Profiled with immunoSEQ multiplex PCR; TCRdb holds only in-frame clones, not every one. The sample has 500,000 to 650,000 clones; around 11% are singletons. Source material: naive CD4+ T cells from blood. These receptors were taken from a man aged 25-40 years with type 1 diabetes.

The rearrangement uses TRBV5-1 and TRBJ2-5; D gene uncertain. Germline CDR1 and CDR2: SGHRS and YFSETQ. The V end lost 5 bases, the J end lost 0 bases, and 8 bases lay between the germline ends. This CDR3 has 13 amino acids. The CDR3 sequence: CASRTGHQETQYF. In DNA form, the CDR3 reads TGCGCCAGCAGGACGGGCCACCAAGAGACCCAGTACTTC. The full variable domain, in which reference TRBV5-1 and TRBJ2-5 provide the parts outside the CDR3, is KAGVTQTPRYLIKTRGQQVTLSCSPISGHRSVSWYQQTPGQGLQFLFEYFSETQRNKGNFPGRFSGRQFSNSRSEMNVSTLELGDSALYLCASRTGHQETQYFGPGTRLLVL.

The chain links TRBV14 to TRBJ2-5; no reliable D call. V lost 6 bases, J lost 4 bases, and 9 bases lay in between. The germline V gene encodes CDR1 SGHDN and CDR2 FVKESK. The CDR3 contains 12 residues. CDR3 DNA: TGTGCCAGCAGTTGGAGTCTAGAGACCCAGTACTTC. It specifies CASSWSLETQYF.

This clone was counted only a few times. The genes are TRBV7-6 and TRBJ2-7, with TRBD1 as a possible D gene (8 bases). CDR1 SGHVS and CDR2 FNYEAQ come from the germline V gene. V was pared by 5 bases and J by 3 bases, with 20 bases between. This CDR3 has 16 residues. CDR3 coding DNA: TGTGCCAGCAGCCCCGTGGGGGACAGGACTAGCTACGAGCAGTACTTC. Amino acids: CASSPVGDRTSYEQYF. Variable domain in full (rest from reference TRBV7-6 and TRBJ2-7): GAGVSQSPRYKVTKRGQDVALRCDPISGHVSLYWYRQALGQGPEFLTYFNYEAQQDKSGLPNDRFSAERPEGSISTLTIQRTEQRDSAMYRCASSPVGDRTSYEQYFGPGTRLTVT.

CDR3 amino acids: CASSFSGNYEQYF. CDR3 in DNA: TGTGCCAGCAGCTTCTCGGGGAACTACGAGCAGTACTTC. V and J are TRBV7-2 and TRBJ2-7, with D perhaps TRBD2 (5 bases). This CDR3 is built from 13 residues. The ends were cut back, 3 bases at V and 3 bases at J, with 9 bases in the middle. Germline V gives CDR1 SGHTA, CDR2 FQGNSA.

This chain joins TRBV2 and TRBJ1-2; 12 bases are shared with TRBD1. Germline lookup yields CDR1 SNHLY and CDR2 FYNNEI. The CDR3 runs to 15 residues. The V and J ends lost 6 bases and 2 bases, in that order; junction bases with no gene match: 4. CDR3 nucleotide sequence: TGTGCCAGCAGGGCGGGACAGGGGGCAAACTATGGCTACACCTTC. Translating gives CASRAGQGANYGYTF. Based on the CDR3 plus reference TRBV2 and TRBJ1-2, the full variable domain is EPEVTQTPSHQVTQMGQEVILRCVPISNHLYFYWYRQILGQKVEFLVSFYNNEISEKSEIFDDQFSVERPDGSNFTLKIRSTKLEDSAMYFCASRAGQGANYGYTFGSGTRLTVV.

This clone was counted a single time. Distinct nucleotide sequences in the sample also encode this CDR3. The chain couples TRBV18 to TRBJ2-7, with 8 bases matching TRBD1. The V and J ends lost 0 bases and 2 bases, in that order; junction bases with no gene match: 3. The CDR3 contains 15 residues. CDR1 and CDR2 (germline): KGHSH, LQKENI. The CDR3 sequence: CASSPPGQGTYEQYF. DNA of the CDR3: TGTGCCAGCTCACCACCCGGACAGGGCACCTACGAGCAGTACTTC.

This chain connects TRBV7-8 to TRBJ1-4; the D gene is possibly TRBD1 (5 bases). This CDR3 comprises 15 residues. CDR1 and CDR2 from the germline V gene are SGHVS and FQNEAQ. V was shortened by 3 bases and J by 5 bases, with 13 bases between the two germline ends. In DNA, the CDR3 is TGTGCCAGCAGCTTGGGCAGGGTGCGGAATGAAAAACTGTTTTTT. Amino acids: CASSLGRVRNEKLFF. The full variable domain, rest sourced from reference TRBV7-8 and TRBJ1-4, is GAGVSQSPRYKVAKRGQDVALRCDPISGHVSLFWYQQALGQGPEFLTYFQNEAQLDKSGLPSDRFFAERPEGSVSTLKIQRTQQEDSAVYLCASSLGRVRNEKLFFGSGTQLSVL.

J is TRBJ2-3 and V is TRBV28, with 7 bases aligning to TRBD1. V gave up 7 bases and J gave up 2 bases; unmatched junction bases: 9. This CDR3 region has 15 residues. Germline V gives CDR1 MDHEN, CDR2 SYDVKM. CDR3 nucleotide sequence: TGTGCCAGCATTTCGACGACAGGGTTCACAGATACGCAGTATTTT. It encodes CASISTTGFTDTQYF.

This clone was seen a handful of times. This chain joins TRBV2 and TRBJ2-5; possibly TRBD1 or TRBD2 for D (6 bases each). This CDR3 contains 15 residues. The V gene's germline CDR1 is SNHLY and CDR2 FYNNEI. Trimming removed 5 bases at V and 0 bases at J, with 13 bases between. The chain's CDR3 is CASSPRGLDQETQYF. CDR3 bases: TGTGCCAGCAGTCCCCGGGGGCTTGACCAAGAGACCCAGTACTTC.

Here the CDR3 DNA reads TGTGCCAGCAGTTTAAGAGAGAAGGCCTACGAGCAGTACTTC. Translated: CASSLREKAYEQYF. The rearrangement uses TRBV28 and TRBJ2-7, with D hard to call. Germline V gene lookup returns CDR1 MDHEN and CDR2 SYDVKM. V gave up 2 bases and J gave up 2 bases, with 10 bases separating them. This CDR3 region has 14 residues. Together with reference TRBV28 and TRBJ2-7, the CDR3 gives the full variable domain: DVKVTQSSRYLVKRTGEKVFLECVQDMDHENMFWYRQDPGLGLRLIYFSYDVKMKEKGDIPEGYSVSREKKERFSLILESASTNQTSMYLCASSLREKAYEQYFGPGTRLTVT.

The chain's CDR3 is CASSVTGGGEKLFF. The CDR3 DNA is TGTGCCAGCAGCGTTACAGGGGGCGGTGAAAAACTGTTTTTT. The V call is TRBV9, the J call TRBJ1-4, with 9 bases matching TRBD1. The V gene end was trimmed by 2 bases and the J gene end by 7 bases; junction bases not matched to a gene: 3. This CDR3 region has 14 residues. Germline-derived CDR1 and CDR2 are SGDLS and YYNGEE.

This clone has only a few counts. The genes are TRBV5-1 and TRBJ2-1; maybe TRBD2 (5 bases). CDR1 SGHRS and CDR2 YFSETQ come from the germline V gene. This CDR3 region has 16 residues. Trimming took off 0 bases at V and 3 bases at J, with 13 bases between the two ends. The CDR3 coding sequence is TGCGCCAGCAGCTTGGGTGAGGGAAGCCTCTACAATGAGCAGTTCTTC. Translated, it gives CASSLGEGSLYNEQFF.

This clone showed up just a few times. The gene calls are TRBV4-2 and TRBJ1-5; no clear D. This CDR3 has 16 residues. Trimming stripped 1 base from V and 1 base from J, with 11 bases between. Germline CDR1 LGHNA, CDR2 YNFKEQ. The DNA for the CDR3 is TGTGCCAGCAGCCAAGCCCGGGGAGAGAGCAATCAGCCCCAGCATTTT. It is translated as CASSQARGESNQPQHF.

The chain has TRBV5-1 and TRBJ1-2; D is uncertain. This CDR3 comprises 15 residues. Trimming took off 0 bases at V and 8 bases at J, with 17 bases between the two ends. CDR1 is SGHRS, CDR2 YFSETQ, per germline. The CDR3 bases are TGCGCCAGCAGCTTGGGGACGGCTTTTTCCGGGGGCTACACCTTC. Encoded protein: CASSLGTAFSGGYTF.

This clone has more than one count but fewer than ten. The chain combines TRBV6-6 with TRBJ2-3; D might be TRBD1 (6 bases). Trimming cost V 4 bases and J 2 bases, with 10 bases left between them. Germline CDR1 MNHNY, CDR2 SVGAGI (reference sequence). This CDR3 has 14 residues. CDR3 sequence (DNA): TGTGCCAGCAGTTCCAGGGGCTACACAGATACGCAGTATTTT. This sequence encodes CASSSRGYTDTQYF.

Only a few counts were recorded for this clone. The rearrangement links TRBV7-2 to TRBJ2-3; 16 positions agree with TRBD2. This CDR3 is 16 amino acids long. Germline values: CDR1 SGHTA, CDR2 FQGNSA. V shed 6 bases, J shed 6 bases, and the junction held 6 bases outside the gene matches. The CDR3 DNA is TGTGCCAGCAGGGCGGGACTAGCGGGGGGGCTGGATACGCAGTATTTT. Protein: CASRAGLAGGLDTQYF. The variable domain in full, with the rest retrieved from reference TRBV7-2 and TRBJ2-3, is GAGVSQSPSNKVTEKGKDVELRCDPISGHTALYWYRQSLGQGLEFLIYFQGNSAPDKSGLPSDRFSAERTGGSVSTLTIQRTQQEDSAVYLCASRAGLAGGLDTQYFGPGTRLTVL.

This chain uses TRBV9 with TRBJ2-7; D call uncertain. Trimming shortened V by 3 bases and J by 3 bases, and 19 bases separated the two germline ends. CDR3 length: 16 amino acids. Germline loops: CDR1 SGDLS, CDR2 YYNGEE. The CDR3, as DNA: TGTGCCAGCAGCGCTACGTCGACTCAACCATTCTACGAGCAGTACTTC. It encodes CASSATSTQPFYEQYF.

This clone has only a few counts. At the DNA level, this CDR3 is encoded by other sequences in the same sample as well. The DNA of the CDR3 is TGTGCCAGCAGTGTTTTCGGCAATCAGCCCCAGCATTTT. Translation gives CASSVFGNQPQHF. The chain combines TRBV2 with TRBJ1-5, with D hard to call. The CDR3 runs 13 residues. Germline assignment: CDR1 SNHLY and CDR2 FYNNEI. V was trimmed by 4 bases and J by 2 bases, leaving 6 bases between them.

This clone was seen more than once but under ten times. The CDR3, as DNA: TGTGCCAGCAGCCGAGGCTCCTACGAGCAGTACTTC. Residues: CASSRGSYEQYF. This rearrangement joins TRBV5-8 to TRBJ2-7; D ambiguous. Trimming took off 4 bases at V and 0 bases at J, with 5 bases between the two ends. In germline, CDR1 is SGHTS, CDR2 YDEGEE. This CDR3 has 12 amino acids.

In its sample, this clone was seen a few times. The chain employs TRBV28 and TRBJ2-7; D may correspond to TRBD1 or TRBD2 (6 bases each). Germline V gives CDR1 MDHEN, CDR2 SYDVKM. This CDR3 is built from 18 residues. V was shortened by 5 bases and J by 6 bases, with 29 bases between the two germline ends. The CDR3 here is CASSTLGWTEGGQSEQYF. In nucleotides, the CDR3 is TGTGCCAGCAGTACTTTAGGATGGACGGAGGGGGGCCAAAGCGAGCAGTACTTC.